This entry is about one TCR beta chain. In the authors' workflow: Amplification from reference gene primers served as the basis for estimated nucleated cell counts. Method: immunoSEQ multiplex PCR; TCRdb's copy keeps in-frame clones and lacks some. For V, J and clone size, that table is used; D and trimming come from the DNA. The sample carries over 200,000 clones, roughly 82% recorded once. These data come from a study of blood T cell repertoires in COVID-19. Study at large: T cells, B-cell-depleted T cells, or PBMCs supplied cDNA or gDNA.

Trimming removed 0 bases from V and 5 bases from J, with 13 bases in between. CDR1 is SGDLS and CDR2 is YYNGEE in the germline V gene. The CDR3 consists of 15 residues. The chain recombines TRBV9 with TRBJ2-3; possibly TRBD1 for D (6 bases). The receptor comes from a woman aged 40-49 years with acute or convalescent COVID-19. The sequenced sample was peripheral blood. Here the CDR3 reads CASSVVTGQGDTQYF. Written as DNA, the CDR3 is TGTGCCAGCAGCGTAGTGACAGGTCAAGGAGATACGCAGTATTTT.